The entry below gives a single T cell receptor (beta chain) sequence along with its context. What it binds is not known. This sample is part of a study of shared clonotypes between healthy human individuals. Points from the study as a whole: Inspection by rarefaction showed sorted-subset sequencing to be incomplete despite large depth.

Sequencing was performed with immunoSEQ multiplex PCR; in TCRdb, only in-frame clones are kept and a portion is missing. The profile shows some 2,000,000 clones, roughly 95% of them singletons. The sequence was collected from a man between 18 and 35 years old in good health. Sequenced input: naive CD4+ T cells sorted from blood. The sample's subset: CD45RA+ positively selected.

CDR3: CASSPWWGGQETQYF. The DNA of the CDR3 is TGCGCCAGCAGCCCCTGGTGGGGGGGGCAAGAGACCCAGTACTTC. The V gene is TRBV5-1, the J gene TRBJ2-5, with 7 nucleotides matching TRBD2. With 4 bases clipped from V and 2 bases from J, the junction kept 8 bases outside the gene matches. Per germline, CDR1 SGHRS and CDR2 YFSETQ. The CDR3 sequence is 15 residues long.